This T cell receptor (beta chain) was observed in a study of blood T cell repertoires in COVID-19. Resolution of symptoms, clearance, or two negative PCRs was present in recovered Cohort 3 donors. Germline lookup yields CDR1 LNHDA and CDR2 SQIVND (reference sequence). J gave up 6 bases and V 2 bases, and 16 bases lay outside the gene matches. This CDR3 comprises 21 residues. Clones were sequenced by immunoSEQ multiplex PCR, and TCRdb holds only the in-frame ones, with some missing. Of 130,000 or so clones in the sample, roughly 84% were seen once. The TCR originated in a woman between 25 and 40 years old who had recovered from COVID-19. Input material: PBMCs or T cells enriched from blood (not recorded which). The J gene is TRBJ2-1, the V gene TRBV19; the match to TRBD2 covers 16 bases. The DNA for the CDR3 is TGTGCCAGTAGTATACCCAGACCCCTGGGACTAGCGGGAGGGTCGGGCAATGAGCAGTTCTTC. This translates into CASSIPRPLGLAGGSGNEQFF.